A single sample gave rise to the 17 T cell receptor beta chains below, sequenced in a study of cytomegalovirus exposure and HLA in healthy donors. Use of 60 Vbeta and 13 Jbeta primers characterized the PCR. The data were produced by immunoSEQ multiplex PCR, yet TCRdb's version contains in-frame clones alone and is incomplete. This table holds about 150,000 clones, around 75% found once. The specimen sequenced was PBMCs. The receptors come from a man between 18 and 35 years old in good health and CMV-seropositive.

V gene TRBV11-3 combines with J gene TRBJ2-1, with 8 bases matching TRBD1. The junction had 6 bases not matched to a gene; V was cut back by 5 bases and J by 6 bases. The CDR3 is 14 residues long. The germline V gene encodes CDR1 SGHNT and CDR2 YENEEA. DNA for the CDR3: TGTGCCAGCAGCAGAACTACAGGGGGCAATGAGCAGTTCTTC. Translation gives CASSRTTGGNEQFF. The full variable domain, rest sourced from reference TRBV11-3 and TRBJ2-1, is EAGVVQSPRYKIIEKKQPVAFWCNPISGHNTLYWYLQNLGQGPELLIRYENEEAVDDSQLPKDRFSAERLKGVDSTLKIQPAELGDSAVYLCASSRTTGGNEQFFGPGTRLTVL.

This chain links TRBV2 with TRBJ2-6, with 8 bases identical to TRBD1. CDR1 and CDR2 (germline): SNHLY, FYNNEI. The trim removed 5 bases at V and 13 bases at J, leaving 10 bases unmatched. This CDR3 is built from 14 residues. The CDR3 DNA follows: TGTGCCAGCAGTCCTGACAGGGGTGAGGATGTCCTGACTTTC. Residues: CASSPDRGEDVLTF.

This chain joins TRBV19 and TRBJ1-4; no clear D gene. Germline V lookup: CDR1 LNHDA, CDR2 SQIVND (reference sequence). This CDR3 spans 12 amino acids. Trimming shortened V by 4 bases and J by 9 bases, and 9 bases separated the two germline ends. As DNA, the CDR3 is TGTGCCAGTAGTAACGCGGCGAAAAAACTGTTTTTT. This sequence encodes CASSNAAKKLFF.

CDR3 coding DNA: TGTGCCAGCAGCTTAGGGGACAGGGCATTCTCTGGAAACACCATATATTTT. Translating it yields CASSLGDRAFSGNTIYF. The chain has TRBV7-2 and TRBJ1-3; 9 nucleotides align to TRBD1. This CDR3 has 17 residues. The germline V gene has CDR1 SGHTA and CDR2 FQGNSA. V lost 1 base, J lost 0 bases, and 4 bases stayed unmatched. Together with reference TRBV7-2 and TRBJ1-3, the CDR3 gives the full variable domain: GAGVSQSPSNKVTEKGKDVELRCDPISGHTALYWYRQSLGQGLEFLIYFQGNSAPDKSGLPSDRFSAERTGGSVSTLTIQRTQQEDSAVYLCASSLGDRAFSGNTIYFGEGSWLTVV.

The chain uses TRBV6-4 and TRBJ1-2; D is uncertain. Germline V CDR1 and CDR2: MRHNA, SNTAGT. Trimming removed 3 bases at V and 6 bases at J, with 20 bases between. The CDR3 has 16 residues. In nucleotides, the CDR3 is TGTGCCAGCAGTGATAAGGCAGCTCTTTGTGGAGATGGCTACACCTTC. This encodes CASSDKAALCGDGYTF.

The rearrangement uses TRBV30 and TRBJ2-7, with 9 bases lining up with TRBD2. Germline loops: CDR1 GTSNPN, CDR2 SVGIG (reference sequence). V lost 2 bases to trimming and J lost 2 bases; unmatched junction nucleotides: 4. This CDR3 contains 14 residues. CDR3 residues: CAWSRAGGPYEQYF. The CDR3 DNA reads as TGTGCCTGGAGTCGGGCGGGAGGGCCCTACGAGCAGTACTTC.

This sequence joins TRBV27 and TRBJ1-1; possible D gene TRBD1, 5 bases. Germline loops: CDR1 MNHEY, CDR2 SMNVEV (reference sequence). This CDR3 has 12 amino acids. Trimming took off 6 bases at V and 1 base at J, with 6 bases between the two ends. The CDR3 spells CASRGQNTEAFF. CDR3 sequence (DNA): TGTGCCAGCAGAGGACAGAACACTGAAGCTTTCTTT.

V is TRBV28 and J is TRBJ2-1, with D possibly matching TRBD2 (5 bases). Germline V gene data show CDR1 as MDHEN and CDR2 as SYDVKM. V lost 7 bases and J lost 2, with 9 bases in between. This CDR3 has 13 residues. CDR3 sequence: CASIQTTYNEQFF. The CDR3 coding sequence is TGTGCCAGCATTCAGACTACCTACAATGAGCAGTTCTTC.

V usage is TRBV5-1 and J usage is TRBJ1-1; possibly TRBD1 for D (5 bases). This CDR3 region has 14 residues. V lost 7 bases to trimming and J lost 3 bases, with 16 bases between them. Germline V gene data show CDR1 as SGHRS and CDR2 as YFSETQ. DNA of the CDR3: TGCGCCAGCGGTACCGGCTGGGGGGACACTGAAGCTTTCTTT. This translates into CASGTGWGDTEAFF.

This clone appeared a few times. The chain recombines TRBV2 with TRBJ2-5, with 9 bases matching TRBD1. J lost 7 bases, V lost 9 bases, and 12 bases had no gene match. The CDR3 extends over 14 amino acids. Looked up from germline, CDR1 is SNHLY and CDR2 is FYNNEI. The CDR3 sequence: CARTSGTGKGTQYF. Written as DNA, the CDR3 is TGTGCCAGGACTTCCGGGACAGGGAAAGGGACCCAGTACTTC.

The table lists this clone with a few counts. The V and J genes are TRBV10-3 and TRBJ2-7; 13 bases fit TRBD2. The germline CDR1 and CDR2 sequences are ENHRY and SYGVKD. V lost 5 bases and J lost 4; bases outside the gene matches: 2. The CDR3 length is 14 residues. The CDR3, as DNA: TGTGCCATCAGTTTACTAGCGGGAGGGTACGAGCAGTACTTC. Its translation: CAISLLAGGYEQYF.

V usage is TRBV7-8 and J usage is TRBJ2-5; a possible D gene is TRBD2 (6 bases). Per the germline V gene, CDR1 is SGHVS and CDR2 is FQNEAQ. This CDR3 has 14 residues. Trimming left V 5 bases short and J 4 bases short, with 14 bases between. This CDR3 is CASSPGGNGETQYF. The CDR3 DNA reads TGTGCCAGCAGCCCCGGGGGTAACGGAGAGACCCAGTACTTC.

The V gene is TRBV29-1, the J gene TRBJ2-7; 7 nucleotides agree with TRBD1. The CDR3 has 11 residues. The V and J ends lost 7 bases and 5 bases, in that order; junction bases with no gene match: 5. CDR1 and CDR2 (germline): SQVTM, ANQGSEA. For the CDR3, the DNA is TGCAGCGCCGGACAGGCCCACGAGCAGTACTTC. The encoded protein is CSAGQAHEQYF.

The sample holds one count of this clone. The chain recombines TRBV4-1 with TRBJ2-3; 8 positions agree with TRBD2. Germline V gene sequence: CDR1 MGHRA, CDR2 YSYEKL. The CDR3 is 19 amino acids. The V and J ends lost 6 bases and 0 bases, in that order; junction bases with no gene match: 17. The CDR3 loop is CASSLSVGSGKPSTDTQYF. Written as DNA, the CDR3 is TGCGCCAGCAGTCTAAGTGTCGGTAGCGGGAAGCCTAGCACAGATACGCAGTATTTT.

A single count supports this clone. The V and J genes are TRBV28 and TRBJ2-1; 10 bases map to TRBD2. The CDR3 has 16 amino acids. J lost 4 bases, V lost 6 bases, and 9 bases had no gene match. CDR1 MDHEN and CDR2 SYDVKM come from the germline V gene. The CDR3 DNA reads as TGTGCCAGCAGGGGACCACTAGCGGGGTCGTACAATGAGCAGTTCTTC. Amino acids: CASRGPLAGSYNEQFF.

This chain joins TRBV7-9 and TRBJ2-3, with D possibly TRBD2 on 5 matching bases. Germline CDR1 and CDR2: SEHNR and FQNEAQ (reference sequence). The V and J ends lost 0 bases and 8 bases respectively, with 18 bases between them. This CDR3 is 16 amino acids long. In DNA form, the CDR3 reads TGTGCCAGCAGCTTAGCGCTTGCGGGCCCGCCGGGTACGCAGTATTTT. It specifies CASSLALAGPPGTQYF.

The chain links TRBV25-1 to TRBJ1-1; no firm D call. The CDR3 spans 12 residues. Germline-derived CDR1 and CDR2 are MGHDK and SYGVNS. Deletions cut 7 bases from V and 0 bases from J, with 6 bases between. The CDR3: CASMSMNTEAFF. The CDR3 nucleotides are TGTGCCAGCATGAGTATGAACACTGAAGCTTTCTTT.